This record concerns one T cell receptor (beta chain) sequence. Its antigen remains unidentified. These data come from a study of CD4+ T cells in melanoma. Broader study findings: Reportedly, melanoma neoantigen-specific CD4+ T cells showed varied differentiation states. CD8+ T cell, macrophage and B cell function reportedly correlated with neoantigen-specific CD4+ T cells.

The CDR3 is 15 residues long. The V gene lost 1 base and the J gene lost 4 bases, with 13 bases spanning the gap. The germline CDR1 and CDR2 sequences are SGHAT and FQNNGV. Profiling relied on immunoSEQ multiplex PCR, and the TCRdb table lists in-frame clones only, not all of them. The data contain 140,000 or so clones, around nine tenths of them singletons. This clonotype was sampled from a human donor with melanoma. The chain couples TRBV11-2 to TRBJ1-1; weak D call: TRBD1 (5 bases). CDR3 sequence: CASSLAVGGGTEAFF. CDR3 coding DNA: TGTGCCAGCAGCTTAGCGGTGGGGGGAGGCACTGAAGCTTTCTTT.